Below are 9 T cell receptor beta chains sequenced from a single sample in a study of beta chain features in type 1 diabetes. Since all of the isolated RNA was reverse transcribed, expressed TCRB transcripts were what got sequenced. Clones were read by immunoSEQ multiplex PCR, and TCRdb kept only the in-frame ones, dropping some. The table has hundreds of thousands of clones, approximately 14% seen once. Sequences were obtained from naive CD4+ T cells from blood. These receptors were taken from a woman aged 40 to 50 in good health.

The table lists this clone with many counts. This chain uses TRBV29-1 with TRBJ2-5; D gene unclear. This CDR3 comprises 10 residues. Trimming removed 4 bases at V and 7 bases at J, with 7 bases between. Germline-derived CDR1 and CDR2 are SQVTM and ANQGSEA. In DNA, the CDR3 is TGCAGCGTTGGTACGGGGACCCAGTACTTC. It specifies CSVGTGTQYF. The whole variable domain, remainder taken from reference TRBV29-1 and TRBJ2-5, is SAVISQKPSRDICQRGTSLTIQCQVDSQVTMMFWYRQQPGQSLTLIATANQGSEATYESGFVIDKFPISRPNLTFSTLTVSNMSPEDSSIYLCSVGTGTQYFGPGTRLLVL.

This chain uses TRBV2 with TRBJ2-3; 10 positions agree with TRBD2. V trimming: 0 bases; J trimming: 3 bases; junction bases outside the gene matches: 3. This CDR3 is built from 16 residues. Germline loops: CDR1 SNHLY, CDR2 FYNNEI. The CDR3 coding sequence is TGTGCCAGCAGTGAAGCTACTAGCGGGGATACAGATACGCAGTATTTT. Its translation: CASSEATSGDTDTQYF. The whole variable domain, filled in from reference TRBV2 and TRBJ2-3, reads EPEVTQTPSHQVTQMGQEVILRCVPISNHLYFYWYRQILGQKVEFLVSFYNNEISEKSEIFDDQFSVERPDGSNFTLKIRSTKLEDSAMYFCASSEATSGDTDTQYFGPGTRLTVL.

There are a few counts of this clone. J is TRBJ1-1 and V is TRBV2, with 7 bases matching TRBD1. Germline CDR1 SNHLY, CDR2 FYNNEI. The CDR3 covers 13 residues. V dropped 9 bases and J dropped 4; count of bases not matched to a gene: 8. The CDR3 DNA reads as TGTGCCAGGACCAAGAACAGGGGCACTGAAGCTTTCTTT. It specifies CARTKNRGTEAFF.

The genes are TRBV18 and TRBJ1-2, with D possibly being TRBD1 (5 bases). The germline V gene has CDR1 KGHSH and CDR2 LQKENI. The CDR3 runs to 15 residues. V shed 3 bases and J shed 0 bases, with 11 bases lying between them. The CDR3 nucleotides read TGTGCCAGCTCACCTCAGGGTAACTCTAACTATGGCTACACCTTC. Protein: CASSPQGNSNYGYTF.

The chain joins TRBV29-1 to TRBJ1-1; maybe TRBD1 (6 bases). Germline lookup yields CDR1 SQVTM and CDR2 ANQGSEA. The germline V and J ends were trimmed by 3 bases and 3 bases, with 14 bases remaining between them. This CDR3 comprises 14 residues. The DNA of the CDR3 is TGCAGCGTTGACGCGGGGGCGTGGGACACTGAAGCTTTCTTT. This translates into CSVDAGAWDTEAFF.

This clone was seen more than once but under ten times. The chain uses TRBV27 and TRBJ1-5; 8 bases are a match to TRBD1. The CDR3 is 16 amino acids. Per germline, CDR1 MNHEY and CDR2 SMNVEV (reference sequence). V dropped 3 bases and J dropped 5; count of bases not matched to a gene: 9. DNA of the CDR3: TGTGCCAGCAGTTTGGCAGGGGGCTCCTCCTATCAGCCCCAGCATTTT. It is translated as CASSLAGGSSYQPQHF.

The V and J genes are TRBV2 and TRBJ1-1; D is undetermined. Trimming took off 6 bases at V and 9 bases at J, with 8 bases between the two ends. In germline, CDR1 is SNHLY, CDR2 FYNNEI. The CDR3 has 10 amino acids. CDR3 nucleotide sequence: TGTGCCAGCAGGGAGGTTCAAGCTTTCTTT. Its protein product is CASREVQAFF.

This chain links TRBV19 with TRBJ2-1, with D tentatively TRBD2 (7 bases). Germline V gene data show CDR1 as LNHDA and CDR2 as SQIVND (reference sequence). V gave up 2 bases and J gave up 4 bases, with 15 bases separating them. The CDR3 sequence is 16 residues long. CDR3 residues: CASSIFGGTRYNEQFF. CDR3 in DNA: TGTGCCAGTAGTATATTCGGGGGGACAAGATACAATGAGCAGTTCTTC.

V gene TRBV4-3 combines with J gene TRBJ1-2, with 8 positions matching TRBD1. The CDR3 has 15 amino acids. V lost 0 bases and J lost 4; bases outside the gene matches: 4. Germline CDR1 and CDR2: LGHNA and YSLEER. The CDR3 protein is CASSQEDRAAYGYTF. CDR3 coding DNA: TGCGCCAGCAGCCAAGAGGACAGGGCTGCCTATGGCTACACCTTC.